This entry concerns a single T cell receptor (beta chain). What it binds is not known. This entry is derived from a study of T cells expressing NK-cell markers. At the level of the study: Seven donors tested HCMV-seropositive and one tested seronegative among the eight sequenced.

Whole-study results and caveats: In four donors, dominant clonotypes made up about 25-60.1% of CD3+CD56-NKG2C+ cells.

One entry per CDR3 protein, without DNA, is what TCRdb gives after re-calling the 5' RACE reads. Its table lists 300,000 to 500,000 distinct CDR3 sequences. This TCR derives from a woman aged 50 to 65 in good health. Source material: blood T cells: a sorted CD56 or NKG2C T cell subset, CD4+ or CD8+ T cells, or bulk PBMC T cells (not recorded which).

CDR3 in amino acids: CSAGRATNYGYTF. The chain couples TRBV20-1 to TRBJ1-2. This CDR3 region has 13 residues. Per germline, CDR1 DFQATT and CDR2 SNEGSKA (reference sequence).